These 3 T cell receptor beta chains originate from one sample sequenced in a study of human T cells and chemical hapten exposure. Via MiXCR, TCRdb re-called the RACE reads, giving one row per CDR3 protein. The sample carries a few hundred thousand distinct CDR3 sequences, about 4.4% recorded once. This sample's time point: patch test 1, 2 weeks after DPC sensitization. Treatment defined: therapeutic diphenylcyclopropenone sensitization with weekly scalp DPC. The sequencing used whole blood, collected in connection with sensitization to the hapten diphenylcyclopropenone (DPC). These receptors all stem from a woman in her forties or fifties with alopecia areata. Some clones in this sample may be carry-over from other donors' samples.

In this sample, this clonotype turned up many times. The rearrangement uses TRBV6-5 and TRBJ2-7, with D possibly being TRBD1 or TRBD2 (5 bases each). The ends were cut back, 2 bases at V and 7 bases at J, with 12 bases in the middle. The germline V gene has CDR1 MNHEY and CDR2 SVGAGI. The CDR3 loop spans 13 amino acids. The CDR3 DNA reads TGTGCCAGCAGTTACCAGCTGAGGGGAGAGCAGTACTTC. It yields the protein CASSYQLRGEQYF.

This clonotype was recorded many times. A read error may produce the germline difference seen at one junction end. The rearrangement links TRBV5-1 to TRBJ1-3; D gene unclear. CDR3 length equals 13 residues. Germline values: CDR1 SGHRS, CDR2 YFSETQ. The CDR3 nucleotides are TGCGCCAGCAGCAAGGCGGGAGGTACGGATTGGGATTTT. It is translated as CASSKAGGTDWDF.

This clonotype has at least ten counts. This chain uses TRBV6-1 with TRBJ2-5; maybe TRBD1 (7 bases). This CDR3 region has 13 residues. V was pared by 4 bases and J by 9 bases, with 15 bases between. Germline V CDR1 and CDR2: MNHNS, SASEGT. The CDR3 DNA follows: TGTGCCAGCAGTGCCAGGGGGGTTGGGGCCCAGTACTTC. This encodes CASSARGVGAQYF.